These 29 T cell receptor beta chains were sequenced from one sample in a study of neurological immune-mediated disorders. Via MiXCR, TCRdb re-called the 5' RACE reads, giving one row per CDR3 protein. The table includes 50,000 to 80,000 distinct CDR3 sequences, 3.4% detected once. Material for sequencing was PBMCs. The receptors stem from a man in his forties with multiple sclerosis.

The sample holds a few counts of this clonotype. A read error may be the cause here, since a much bigger clone is one base away. V and J are TRBV5-6 and TRBJ1-5, with 11 bases aligning to TRBD1. CDR1 and CDR2 (germline): SGHDT, YYEEEE. This CDR3 has 15 amino acids. In DNA, the CDR3 is TGTGCCAGCAGCCACGGGACAGGGGGATATCAGCACCAGCATTTT. Its translation: CASSHGTGGYQHQHF.

Many counts were recorded for this clonotype. This chain joins TRBV5-1 and TRBJ1-2, with D unresolved. The CDR3 totals 13 residues. Trimming took off 2 bases at V and 5 bases at J, with 10 bases between the two ends. CDR1 is SGHRS, CDR2 YFSETQ, per germline. In DNA form, the CDR3 reads TGCGCCAGCAGCTTAGAAAACTCATATGGCTACACCTTC. Amino acids: CASSLENSYGYTF.

A word on this clonotype: Possible read error: a much larger clone is one base away. V and J are TRBV6-1 and TRBJ1-2; D gene ambiguous. CDR3 length equals 13 residues. The germline V gene has CDR1 MNHNS and CDR2 SASEGT. CDR3 residues: CTSSGSGGLGYTF. DNA for the CDR3: TGTACCAGCAGTGGATCAGGAGGGCTTGGCTACACCTTC.

This clonotype has a count of ten or more. The chain carries TRBV20-1 and TRBJ1-2; D is possibly TRBD1 (6 bases). The CDR3 has 13 amino acids. Trimming removed 7 bases at V and 2 bases at J, with 14 bases between. Germline loops: CDR1 DFQATT, CDR2 SNEGSKA (reference sequence). DNA for the CDR3: TGCAGTGTTCGGACAGTCGGGAACTATGGCTACACCTTC. As protein: CSVRTVGNYGYTF.

This clonotype showed up many times. The J gene is TRBJ2-7, the V gene TRBV9; a weak D match, TRBD1 (6 bases). The CDR3 contains 14 residues. V dropped 0 bases and J dropped 6 bases, with 13 bases sitting between them. Germline CDR1 SGDLS, CDR2 YYNGEE. As DNA, the CDR3 is TGTGCCAGCAGCGTAGGGGGGCATCCTTTCGAGCAGTACTTC. Encoded protein: CASSVGGHPFEQYF.

The V call is TRBV27, the J call TRBJ2-3; D uncertain. Germline CDR1 is MNHEY and CDR2 is SMNVEV (reference sequence). CDR3 size: 11 residues. V was pared by 0 bases and J by 7 bases, with 2 bases between. The CDR3, as DNA: TGTGCCAGCAGTTTATCAAATACGCAGTATTTT. It specifies CASSLSNTQYF.

This clonotype was recorded many times. This chain links TRBV12-3 or TRBV12-4 with TRBJ2-3; no firm D call. V lost 3 bases and J lost 2, with 9 bases in between. The CDR3 extends over 14 amino acids. CDR3 amino acids: CASSLVGNTDTQYF. CDR3 DNA: TGTGCCAGCAGTTTGGTCGGAAACACAGATACGCAGTATTTT.

This clonotype has only a few counts. V and J are TRBV6-6 and TRBJ2-7; TRBD2 is a possible D gene (5 bases). The CDR3 sequence is 13 residues long. With 0 bases removed from V and 9 bases from J, the gap between germline ends came to 12 bases. CDR1 MNHNY and CDR2 SVGAGI come from the germline V gene (reference sequence). The CDR3 DNA is TGTGCCAGCAGTTACTCGATTGAGGGCGGGCAGTACTTC. Translating it yields CASSYSIEGGQYF.

This clonotype was seen many times. V is TRBV12-3 or TRBV12-4 and J is TRBJ1-2; D unresolved. The CDR3 has 15 amino acids. The ends were cut back, 2 bases at V and 0 bases at J, with 10 bases in the middle. CDR3 DNA sequence: TGTGCCAGCAGTTTAAGATATGGCGCTAACTATGGCTACACCTTC. Its translation is CASSLRYGANYGYTF.

This clonotype was detected a few times. With a much larger clone just one base away, this may be a read error. V and J are TRBV20-1 and TRBJ2-7; no reliable D call. Germline V gene data show CDR1 as DFQATT and CDR2 as SNEGSKA (reference sequence). V lost 3 bases, J lost 0 bases, and 12 bases lay in between. The length of the CDR3 is 14 residues. The CDR3 sequence is CSARPPKNSYEQYF. CDR3 bases: TGCAGTGCTAGGCCGCCTAAGAACTCCTACGAGCAGTACTTC.

There are many counts of this clonotype. The chain joins TRBV3-1 to TRBJ1-5, with D hard to call. The germline V gene encodes CDR1 LGHDT and CDR2 YNNKEL (reference sequence). With 0 bases removed from V and 13 bases from J, the gap between germline ends came to 10 bases. This CDR3 spans 12 amino acids. The CDR3 coding sequence is TGTGCCAGCAGCCAAGAAGGGCTGATACAGCATTTT. This codes for CASSQEGLIQHF.

The sample holds many counts of this clonotype. The chain uses TRBV9 and TRBJ1-5; 8 bases align to TRBD1. The CDR3 spans 14 residues. Trimming at V came to 5 bases and at J to 7 bases, leaving 8 bases not matched to a gene. Germline V gives CDR1 SGDLS, CDR2 YYNGEE. The CDR3 DNA follows: TGTGCCAGCAGGTCAGGACAGGGAAGACAGCCCCAGCATTTT. It codes for CASRSGQGRQPQHF.

This clonotype appeared many times. The chain employs TRBV11-2 and TRBJ2-5; D unclear. The germline V and J ends were trimmed by 5 bases and 5 bases, with 12 bases remaining between them. The CDR3 runs to 13 residues. Germline CDR1 is SGHAT and CDR2 is FQNNGV. The CDR3 sequence is CASSPIIAETQYF. The CDR3 nucleotides read TGTGCCAGCAGCCCCATCATCGCGGAGACCCAGTACTTC.

There are many counts of this clonotype. The chain uses TRBV5-1 and TRBJ2-3, with 12 bases aligning to TRBD2. The V segment lost 2 bases and the J segment 4 bases; nucleotides outside the gene matches: 5. Germline V CDR1 and CDR2: SGHRS, YFSETQ. The CDR3 totals 16 residues. CDR3 sequence (DNA): TGCGCCAGCAGCTTACCTAGCGGGGGGGCCCCAGATACGCAGTATTTT. Translating gives CASSLPSGGAPDTQYF. The full variable domain, completed using reference TRBV5-1 and TRBJ2-3, is KAGVTQTPRYLIKTRGQQVTLSCSPISGHRSVSWYQQTPGQGLQFLFEYFSETQRNKGNFPGRFSGRQFSNSRSEMNVSTLELGDSALYLCASSLPSGGAPDTQYFGPGTRLTVL.

In this sample, this clonotype turned up many times. The chain employs TRBV5-1 and TRBJ2-2; no clear D gene. Germline V lookup: CDR1 SGHRS, CDR2 YFSETQ. V shed 1 base and J shed 7 bases, with 11 bases lying between them. This CDR3 is built from 14 residues. The CDR3 DNA follows: TGCGCCAGCAGCTTGCCGGCTTTGGGCGGGGAGCTGTTTTTT. Amino acid sequence: CASSLPALGGELFF. Together with reference TRBV5-1 and TRBJ2-2, the CDR3 gives the full variable domain: KAGVTQTPRYLIKTRGQQVTLSCSPISGHRSVSWYQQTPGQGLQFLFEYFSETQRNKGNFPGRFSGRQFSNSRSEMNVSTLELGDSALYLCASSLPALGGELFFGEGSRLTVL.

This clonotype has at least ten counts. This chain uses TRBV12-3 or TRBV12-4 with TRBJ2-3; D is ambiguous. This CDR3 region has 14 residues. Trimming removed 2 bases at V and 1 base at J, with 7 bases between. In DNA, the CDR3 is TGTGCCAGCAGTTTAATGCAGGGCACAGATACGCAGTATTTT. Residues: CASSLMQGTDTQYF.

This clonotype showed up just once. The genes are TRBV5-1 and TRBJ2-3; the D is unclear. The germline CDR1 and CDR2 sequences are SGHRS and YFSETQ. V shed 5 bases and J shed 11 bases, with 15 bases lying between them. The CDR3 is 12 amino acids. CDR3 sequence (DNA): TGCGCCAGCAGTCGTACCAGAGGAGAGCAGTATTTT. The encoded protein is CASSRTRGEQYF.

This clonotype was counted ten times or more. The chain uses TRBV19 and TRBJ1-1; D gene ambiguous. CDR3 length: 13 amino acids. CDR1 is LNHDA, CDR2 SQIVND, per germline (reference sequence). V dropped 4 bases and J dropped 1 base, with 7 bases sitting between them. CDR3 sequence (DNA): TGTGCCAGTAGTAAGACCTCGAACACTGAAGCTTTCTTT. Translating it yields CASSKTSNTEAFF.

This clonotype was recorded many times. The genes are TRBV5-1 and TRBJ2-3; the D gene is possibly TRBD1 (5 bases). Trimming shortened V by 4 bases and J by 2 bases, and 11 bases separated the two germline ends. Germline loops: CDR1 SGHRS, CDR2 YFSETQ. CDR3 length: 14 residues. The CDR3 DNA reads TGCGCCAGCAGCCCCGACAGTCCCACAGATACGCAGTATTTT. It yields the protein CASSPDSPTDTQYF.

Ten or more counts support this clonotype. A much larger clone differs from this one at a single base, so this may be a read error. J is TRBJ1-6 and V is TRBV28; D is ambiguous. The V and J ends lost 1 base and 10 bases respectively, with 11 bases between them. The CDR3 is made up of 14 amino acids. The germline V gene encodes CDR1 MDHEN and CDR2 SYDVKM. CDR3 residues: CASSLSKGSSPLHF. CDR3 bases: TGTGCCAGCAGTTTATCGAAAGGATCCTCACCCCTCCACTTT.

This clonotype has a count of ten or more. The J gene is TRBJ2-1, the V gene TRBV5-6; 7 positions match TRBD2. The germline CDR1 and CDR2 sequences are SGHDT and YYEEEE. V shed 2 bases and J 5 bases; nucleotides not matched to a gene: 10. CDR3 length equals 16 residues. CDR3 protein: CASSFASKGGHNEQFF. The DNA of the CDR3 is TGTGCCAGCAGCTTTGCTTCTAAGGGAGGGCACAATGAGCAGTTCTTC.

The sample holds many counts of this clonotype. The rearrangement uses TRBV9 and TRBJ2-2; 9 bases agree with TRBD2. In germline, CDR1 is SGDLS, CDR2 YYNGEE. This CDR3 has 17 amino acids. The junction had 7 bases not matched to a gene; V was cut back by 0 bases and J by 4 bases. CDR3 region: CASSVGRGGSLTGELFF. CDR3 in DNA: TGTGCCAGCAGCGTAGGGCGGGGGGGGTCCCTCACCGGGGAGCTGTTTTTT.

This clonotype was observed many times. The V call is TRBV5-1, the J call TRBJ2-3, with D maybe TRBD2 (5 bases). The CDR3 length is 17 residues. Germline lookup yields CDR1 SGHRS and CDR2 YFSETQ. The germline V and J ends were trimmed by 1 base and 2 bases, with 17 bases remaining between them. The CDR3 bases are TGCGCCAGCAGCTTGCCCTCTTCAAGCGGATACACAGATACGCAGTATTTT. Translating it yields CASSLPSSSGYTDTQYF.

In this sample, this clonotype turned up many times. The V call is TRBV7-9, the J call TRBJ1-2; no firm D call. This CDR3 is 18 amino acids long. Germline lookup yields CDR1 SEHNR and CDR2 FQNEAQ (reference sequence). Trimming removed 5 bases from V and 2 bases from J, with 24 bases in between. CDR3 in DNA: TGTGCCAGCAGCCCCCCCGTAGGGAAGACCTATCTCAACTATGGCTACACCTTC. It specifies CASSPPVGKTYLNYGYTF.

Many counts were recorded for this clonotype. This rearrangement joins TRBV4-1 to TRBJ2-2; D is ambiguous. From germline, CDR1 is MGHRA and CDR2 YSYEKL. The CDR3 has 12 residues. Trimming removed 4 bases from V and 8 bases from J, with 8 bases in between. This chain's CDR3 is CASSPPTGELFF. The CDR3 bases are TGCGCCAGCAGCCCTCCTACAGGGGAGCTGTTTTTT.

The gene calls are TRBV9 and TRBJ2-2, with D uncertain. This CDR3 contains 15 residues. Trimming took 0 bases from V and 1 from J, leaving 7 bases between them. Germline V CDR1 and CDR2: SGDLS, YYNGEE. In nucleotides, the CDR3 is TGTGCCAGCAGCGTAGCGACGGGGAACACCGGGGAGCTGTTTTTT. Encoded protein: CASSVATGNTGELFF.

In its sample, this clonotype was seen many times. This chain uses TRBV5-5 with TRBJ2-4, with 13 bases aligning to TRBD2. This CDR3 region has 19 residues. Looked up from germline, CDR1 is SGHKS and CDR2 is YYEKEE (reference sequence). Trimming took 4 bases from V and 1 from J; bases not matched to a gene: 11. CDR3 residues: CASSPTTSGGAGAKNIQYF. CDR3 bases: TGTGCCAGCAGCCCTACAACTAGCGGGGGGGCGGGGGCCAAAAACATTCAGTACTTC.

This clonotype was observed at least ten times. V and J are TRBV2 and TRBJ2-7, with D unresolved. V gave up 10 bases and J gave up 2 bases, with 15 bases separating them. CDR3 size: 13 residues. Per germline, CDR1 SNHLY and CDR2 FYNNEI. CDR3 DNA: TGTGCCACCTCTACGGTACAGCCCTACGAGCAGTACTTC. This encodes CATSTVQPYEQYF.

This clonotype occurred many times. This chain connects TRBV20-1 to TRBJ2-4; a weak D match, TRBD1 (5 bases). The CDR3 totals 15 residues. Germline loops: CDR1 DFQATT, CDR2 SNEGSKA (reference sequence). The V gene lost 4 bases and the J gene lost 0 bases, with 13 bases spanning the gap. CDR3 residues: CSATQQVRAKNIQYF. CDR3 DNA: TGCAGTGCTACGCAACAGGTCCGAGCCAAAAACATTCAGTACTTC.